Below are 5 T cell receptor beta chains sequenced from a single sample in a study of shared clonotypes between healthy human individuals. Assay: immunoSEQ multiplex PCR; the TCRdb copy retains only in-frame clones and omits some. The sample includes approximately 500,000 clones, 60% to 80% of them seen just once. The sample taken for sequencing was PBMCs. The source is a woman between 40 and 55 years old in good health. Some clones in this sample may be carry-over from other donors' samples.

The V gene is TRBV2, the J gene TRBJ1-5; no clear D. Per germline, CDR1 SNHLY and CDR2 FYNNEI. This CDR3 spans 12 amino acids. Trimming removed 3 bases at V and 4 bases at J, with 4 bases between. This chain's CDR3 is CASSEANQPQHF. Written as DNA, the CDR3 is TGTGCCAGCAGTGAGGCGAATCAGCCCCAGCATTTT.

The chain links TRBV7-3 to TRBJ2-1; D unresolved. The CDR3 is 16 residues long. V was trimmed by 5 bases and J by 0 bases, leaving 14 bases between them. Germline assignment: CDR1 SGHTA and CDR2 FQGTGA. CDR3 amino acids: CASSPEVYSSYNEQFF. In nucleotides, the CDR3 is TGTGCCAGCAGCCCGGAAGTCTATAGCTCCTACAATGAGCAGTTCTTC.

The chain carries TRBV30 and TRBJ1-5, with 7 bases aligning to TRBD1. The CDR3 has 14 residues. The V gene end was trimmed by 2 bases and the J gene end by 2 bases; junction bases not matched to a gene: 3. The V gene's germline CDR1 is GTSNPN and CDR2 SVGIG (reference sequence). The CDR3 loop reads CAWSHGQGNQPQHF. In DNA, the CDR3 is TGTGCCTGGAGTCACGGACAGGGCAATCAGCCCCAGCATTTT. The complete variable domain, with remaining parts taken from reference TRBV30 and TRBJ1-5, reads SQTIHQWPATLVQPVGSPLSLECTVEGTSNPNLYWYRQAAGRGLQLLFYSVGIGQISSEVPQNLSASRPQDRQFILSSKKLLLSDSGFYLCAWSHGQGNQPQHFGDGTRLSIL.

This rearrangement joins TRBV6-5 to TRBJ2-2, with 12 bases matching TRBD2. Per the germline V gene, CDR1 is MNHEY and CDR2 is SVGAGI. The V and J ends lost 6 bases and 6 bases, in that order; junction bases with no gene match: 5. The CDR3 totals 15 residues. The CDR3 DNA follows: TGTGCCAGCAGAGCTAGCGGGAGGGCCCCCGGGGAGCTGTTTTTT. Its translation: CASRASGRAPGELFF.

About this clone itself: Just one base apart from a much larger clone, this may be a read error. The rearrangement links TRBV6-1 to TRBJ1-2; possible D gene TRBD1, 5 bases. The CDR3 sequence is 15 residues long. Germline assignment: CDR1 MNHNS and CDR2 SASEGT. The DNA of the CDR3 is TGTGCCAGCACCCCGACAGACTATGCTAACTATGGCTACATCTTC. It specifies CASTPTDYANYGYIF.